Below are 22 T cell receptor beta chains sequenced from a single sample in a study of T cell responses to AZD1222 COVID-19 vaccine. The method was immunoSEQ multiplex PCR; TCRdb's version includes in-frame clones alone and lacks a portion of them. The sample holds tens of thousands of clones, 70% to 90% seen once. Sample: peripheral blood, taken on day 0 of AZD1222 vaccination. These receptors were collected from an adult in good health.

V gene TRBV5-1 combines with J gene TRBJ2-1, with 9 bases matching TRBD2. The V gene end was trimmed by 0 bases and the J gene end by 4 bases; junction bases not matched to a gene: 2. The CDR3 length is 15 residues. Germline V gives CDR1 SGHRS, CDR2 YFSETQ. CDR3 sequence: CASSLETSGYNEQFF. Written as DNA, the CDR3 is TGCGCCAGCAGCTTGGAAACTAGCGGGTACAATGAGCAGTTCTTC.

The V call is TRBV7-9, the J call TRBJ2-7; possibly TRBD2 for D (6 bases). The V gene's germline CDR1 is SEHNR and CDR2 FQNEAQ (reference sequence). With 2 bases removed from V and 6 bases from J, the gap between germline ends came to 14 bases. CDR3 size: 14 residues. The CDR3 reads CASSLREPLSEQYF. Here the CDR3 DNA reads TGTGCCAGCAGCTTACGGGAGCCCCTAAGCGAGCAGTACTTC.

The chain recombines TRBV4-2 with TRBJ2-7; D remains unclear. The germline V gene encodes CDR1 LGHNA and CDR2 YNFKEQ. The V and J ends lost 0 bases and 0 bases respectively, with 12 bases between them. There are 16 residues in the CDR3. In DNA form, the CDR3 reads TGTGCCAGCAGCCAAGACTTGACTGACGGCTCCTACGAGCAGTACTTC. It is translated as CASSQDLTDGSYEQYF.

The table lists this clone with a few counts. The V gene is TRBV7-9, the J gene TRBJ2-6; D possibly corresponds to TRBD1 (5 bases). Trimming removed 5 bases at V and 2 bases at J, with 10 bases between. Looked up from germline, CDR1 is SEHNR and CDR2 is FQNEAQ (reference sequence). This CDR3 spans 15 amino acids. The CDR3 DNA reads TGTGCCAGCAGCAAAGCAGGGACTGGGGCCAACGTCCTGACTTTC. It is translated as CASSKAGTGANVLTF.

For this clone: The sample holds other DNA sequences that translate to the same CDR3. V and J are TRBV11-3 and TRBJ1-3, with 9 bases matching TRBD1. Germline V gene sequence: CDR1 SGHNT, CDR2 YENEEA. J lost 4 bases, V lost 4 bases, and 2 bases had no gene match. This CDR3 contains 14 residues. CDR3 amino acids: CASSSGTGGNTIYF. The CDR3 DNA is TGTGCCAGCAGCTCCGGGACAGGGGGAAACACCATATATTTT.

The chain has TRBV19 and TRBJ2-5; D remains ambiguous. V dropped 2 bases and J dropped 5 bases, with 9 bases sitting between them. Germline V gene data show CDR1 as LNHDA and CDR2 as SQIVND (reference sequence). CDR3 size: 13 residues. In DNA form, the CDR3 reads TGTGCCAGTAGTATAATGCCCTGGGAGACCCAGTACTTC. Translation gives CASSIMPWETQYF. Looking up the rest from reference TRBV19 and TRBJ2-5 gives the full variable domain: DGGITQSPKYLFRKEGQNVTLSCEQNLNHDAMYWYRQDPGQGLRLIYYSQIVNDFQKGDIAEGYSVSREKKESFPLTVTSAQKNPTAFYLCASSIMPWETQYFGPGTRLLVL.

The CDR3 sequence: CASTGDNEKLFF. Written as DNA, the CDR3 is TGTGCCAGCACAGGGGATAATGAAAAACTGTTTTTT. This chain joins TRBV2 and TRBJ1-4; a possible D gene is TRBD1 (6 bases). Trimming pared 7 bases from V and 4 bases from J, leaving 7 bases between. Germline V CDR1 and CDR2: SNHLY, FYNNEI. The CDR3 covers 12 residues.

This chain uses TRBV7-2 with TRBJ1-2; D call uncertain. V dropped 0 bases and J dropped 7 bases, with 12 bases sitting between them. Germline V CDR1 and CDR2: SGHTA, FQGNSA. This CDR3 is 14 amino acids long. The CDR3 is CASSLAAGSRGYTF. CDR3 DNA: TGTGCCAGCAGCTTAGCCGCTGGGTCTCGTGGCTACACCTTC.

This clone is a singleton in its sample. The rearrangement uses TRBV28 and TRBJ1-1; D gene unclear. The germline gives CDR1 MDHEN, CDR2 SYDVKM. The CDR3 covers 11 residues. Trimming removed 4 bases from V and 7 bases from J, with 7 bases in between. CDR3 coding DNA: TGTGCCAGCAGTTGGGGAGTTGAAGCTTTCTTT. This translates into CASSWGVEAFF.

This clone is judged medium-sized (0.01 to 0.1%). V and J are TRBV4-2 and TRBJ2-6; D is perhaps TRBD1 (5 bases). This CDR3 has 16 residues. V was cut by 0 bases and J by 0 bases, with 6 bases left in between. CDR1 and CDR2 (germline): LGHNA, YNFKEQ. In DNA form, the CDR3 reads TGTGCCAGCAGCCAAGAGGACAACTCTGGGGCCAACGTCCTGACTTTC. This sequence encodes CASSQEDNSGANVLTF.

The chain joins TRBV28 to TRBJ1-3; D may be TRBD1 (5 bases). The CDR3 consists of 15 residues. V was shortened by 8 bases and J by 4 bases, with 18 bases between the two germline ends. CDR1 is MDHEN, CDR2 SYDVKM, per germline. The CDR3 sequence: CASGSGGATGNTIYF. The CDR3 bases are TGTGCCAGCGGGAGTGGTGGGGCAACGGGAAACACCATATATTTT.

This clone has a handful of counts. The same CDR3 can be traced to other DNA sequences in this sample. This sequence joins TRBV11-3 and TRBJ2-1, with 7 bases that match TRBD2. Germline lookup yields CDR1 SGHNT and CDR2 YENEEA. V was clipped by 1 base and J by 3 bases; unmatched bases: 0. The CDR3 runs to 14 residues. CDR3 DNA: TGTGCCAGCAGCTTAGGCGGGGGCTACAATGAGCAGTTCTTC. It codes for CASSLGGGYNEQFF.

The genes are TRBV25-1 and TRBJ2-1; no firm D call. Germline CDR1 reads MGHDK; CDR2 reads SYGVNS. Between the trimmed V and J ends, which lost 3 bases and 9 bases, there was a span of 15 bases. The CDR3 contains 14 residues. The CDR3 loop is CASSDTGQVREQFF. In DNA form, the CDR3 reads TGTGCCAGCAGTGATACGGGCCAGGTTCGTGAGCAGTTCTTC.

The rearrangement uses TRBV27 and TRBJ2-6, with D maybe TRBD2 (5 bases). CDR3 length: 21 residues. Germline V gene sequence: CDR1 MNHEY, CDR2 SMNVEV (reference sequence). V was trimmed by 2 bases and J by 0 bases, leaving 23 bases between them. The CDR3 DNA reads TGTGCCAGCAGTTTAGAGGGTATACCATGGACGGAAAACTCTGGGGCCAACGTCCTGACTTTC. It encodes CASSLEGIPWTENSGANVLTF.

This clone was seen once. J is TRBJ2-5 and V is TRBV7-8; 9 bases match TRBD1. Germline-derived CDR1 and CDR2 are SGHVS and FQNEAQ. V was pared by 2 bases and J by 2 bases, with 3 bases of the junction left unmatched. This CDR3 region has 15 residues. The CDR3 reads CASSLLGQGQETQYF. The CDR3, as DNA: TGTGCCAGCAGCTTACTCGGACAGGGGCAAGAGACCCAGTACTTC.

The chain links TRBV12-3 or TRBV12-4 to TRBJ1-2; D not resolved. This CDR3 spans 12 amino acids. V lost 6 bases and J 2 bases, leaving 7 bases between the germline ends. The CDR3 nucleotides are TGTGCCAGCAGAATAGGGAACTATGGCTACACCTTC. Protein product: CASRIGNYGYTF.

This clone showed up just a few times. V and J are TRBV9 and TRBJ1-2; D might be TRBD1 (5 bases). V was pared by 4 bases and J by 7 bases, with 17 bases between. Germline CDR1 is SGDLS and CDR2 is YYNGEE. The CDR3 has 14 residues. Here the CDR3 DNA reads TGTGCCAGCAGCCTTGGGTCGGGGGTAGGTGGCTACACCTTC. This gives the protein CASSLGSGVGGYTF.

The chain has TRBV20-1 and TRBJ2-7, with D uncertain. The CDR3 covers 11 residues. V was shortened by 3 bases and J by 2 bases, with 5 bases between the two germline ends. Germline CDR1 and CDR2: DFQATT and SNEGSKA (reference sequence). The CDR3 DNA sequence: TGCAGTGCTAGGGAAGCCTACGAGCAGTACTTC. This encodes CSAREAYEQYF.

The genes are TRBV11-1 and TRBJ2-7, with no clear D. The CDR3 length is 13 residues. Trimming removed 6 bases from V and 2 bases from J, with 11 bases in between. The germline V gene has CDR1 SGHAT and CDR2 FQDESV (reference sequence). The CDR3 region is CASSSLGTYEQYF. The CDR3, as DNA: TGTGCCAGCAGTTCCTTAGGGACCTACGAGCAGTACTTC.

The chain combines TRBV11-3 with TRBJ1-4; possibly TRBD1 for D (5 bases). V lost 2 bases to trimming and J lost 0 bases, with 13 bases between them. The CDR3 is 17 amino acids. Germline values: CDR1 SGHNT, CDR2 YENEEA. CDR3 region: CASSLSGRGATNEKLFF. CDR3 in DNA: TGTGCCAGCAGCTTAAGTGGGCGGGGGGCAACTAATGAAAAACTGTTTTTT.

The chain uses TRBV3-1 (or the pseudogene TRBV3-2) and TRBJ2-7, with 12 nucleotides matching TRBD2. The CDR3 sequence is 16 residues long. The germline gives CDR1 LGHDT, CDR2 YNNKEL (reference sequence). With 4 bases clipped from V and 6 bases from J, the junction kept 10 bases outside the gene matches. CDR3 coding DNA: TGTGCCAGCAGCCCGAGGCGACTAGCGGGAGTACCCGAGCAGTACTTC. It encodes CASSPRRLAGVPEQYF.

The rearrangement joins TRBV9 to TRBJ2-7, with 7 bases fitting TRBD1. Germline CDR1 and CDR2: SGDLS and YYNGEE. V dropped 0 bases and J dropped 7; count of bases not matched to a gene: 7. The CDR3 length is 14 residues. The CDR3 DNA sequence: TGTGCCAGCAGCGTAGACAGGGGCAAAGGGGAGCAGTACTTC. Its translation is CASSVDRGKGEQYF.